This is a list of T cell receptor beta chains from one sample in a study of post-analysis software for immune sequencing data. Each CDR3 protein is one row after TCRdb ran MiXCR on the PCR reads. There are about 810,000 distinct CDR3 sequences in the sample; about 50% occur only once, and under 6% lies in the top ten. Sequencing input: blood. All receptors come from a girl aged 5 to 17 with multiple sclerosis. The CDR3 runs from the conserved cysteine through the conserved F or W. The D gene is left open where the match is weak. The size of a clone is reported for some rows only, either as once, few or many, or as a class for expanded clones.

-	TRBV10-3	TRBJ1-1	-	CAITENLQGPTEAFF	TGTGCCATCACCGAAAACCTCCAAGGGCCCACTGAAGCTTTCTTT
-	TRBV5-1	TRBJ2-4	-	CASSLEGTESIQYF	TGCGCCAGCAGCTTGGAAGGGACTGAAAGCATTCAGTACTTC
few	TRBV4-1	TRBJ1-2	TRBD1	CASSHPGQGHYGYTF	TGCGCCAGCAGCCACCCCGGACAGGGCCACTATGGCTACACCTTC
-	TRBV7-8	TRBJ2-3	-	CASSFRRAGTDTQYF	TGTGCCAGCAGCTTCAGGCGGGCCGGCACAGATACGCAGTATTTT
-	TRBV7-6	TRBJ1-5	-	CASSLRPFNQPQHF	TGTGCCAGCAGCTTAAGGCCCTTCAATCAGCCCCAGCATTTT
-	TRBV20-1	TRBJ2-3	-	CSTGLPVDTQYF	TGCAGTACGGGCCTTCCAGTCGATACGCAGTATTTT
-	TRBV29-1	TRBJ1-2	TRBD1	CSVEGGQGNYGYTF	TGCAGCGTTGAAGGGGGACAGGGCAACTATGGCTACACCTTC
-	TRBV12-3/TRBV12-4	TRBJ2-6	-	CASTLRGAGANVLTF	TGTGCCAGCACCCTGCGAGGGGCCGGGGCCAACGTCCTGACTTTC
-	TRBV20-1	TRBJ1-5	TRBD1	CSASLGQGIRIEPQHF	TGCAGTGCTAGTTTGGGACAGGGCATTCGTATAGAGCCCCAGCATTTT
-	TRBV20-1	TRBJ1-1	TRBD1	CSALTRGHTEAFF	TGCAGTGCTCTTACCAGGGGGCACACTGAAGCTTTCTTT
-	TRBV5-5	TRBJ2-7	-	CASSLVQSYEQYF	TGTGCCAGCAGCTTGGTACAATCCTACGAGCAGTACTTC
once	TRBV12-3/TRBV12-4	TRBJ2-7	TRBD2	CVSRGTGGHNNEQYF	TGTGTCAGCAGAGGAACGGGGGGGCATAACAATGAGCAGTACTTC
few	TRBV5-1	TRBJ1-2	TRBD1	CASSPRTGMSLGSGYTF	TGCGCCAGCAGCCCCAGGACAGGGATGAGTTTGGGGAGCGGCTACACCTTC
once	TRBV28	TRBJ1-4	TRBD1	CASTDMTGGAEKLFF	TGTGCCAGCACCGACATGACAGGGGGAGCTGAAAAACTGTTTTTT
-	TRBV27	TRBJ2-1	-	CASSPLANNEQFF	TGTGCCAGCAGTCCCCTGGCTAACAATGAGCAGTTCTTC
-	TRBV29-1	TRBJ1-2	TRBD1	CSVVQEGTEGYTF	TGCAGCGTTGTTCAGGAGGGGACAGAAGGCTACACCTTC
-	TRBV25-1	TRBJ2-7	-	CASSEGVGQAYEQYF	TGTGCCAGCAGTGAAGGTGTGGGGCAGGCCTACGAGCAGTACTTC
-	TRBV9	TRBJ1-3	-	CASSVEAALNSGNTIYF	TGTGCCAGCAGCGTAGAAGCAGCCCTGAACTCTGGAAACACCATATATTTT
few	TRBV2	TRBJ2-5	TRBD1	CASSERGGRETQYF	TGTGCCAGCAGTGAGAGAGGGGGCCGAGAGACCCAGTACTTC
few	TRBV6-5	TRBJ2-7	-	CASSSGFLTSYEQYF	TGTGCCAGCAGTTCAGGGTTCTTAACCTCCTACGAGCAGTACTTC
-	TRBV10-3	TRBJ2-7	-	CAISGRETYEQYF	TGTGCCATCAGTGGACGGGAAACCTACGAGCAGTACTTC
-	TRBV7-6	TRBJ2-1	-	CASRLDGYNEQFF	TGTGCCAGCAGGCTTGACGGATACAATGAGCAGTTCTTC
-	TRBV20-1	TRBJ2-5	TRBD2	CSSTAAGRWETQYF	TGCAGTTCTACGGCAGCGGGGCGTTGGGAGACCCAGTACTTC
-	TRBV14	TRBJ2-7	TRBD1	CASSQEVLGDSSYEQYF	TGTGCCAGCAGCCAAGAGGTGTTGGGGGACAGCTCCTACGAGCAGTACTTC
few	TRBV3-1	TRBJ2-2	TRBD2	CASSQQLAGAGELFF	TGTGCCAGCAGCCAACAACTAGCGGGGGCCGGGGAGCTGTTTTTT
few	TRBV29-1	TRBJ2-1	-	CSVEDPRTWGEQFF	TGCAGCGTTGAAGACCCCAGGACATGGGGGGAGCAGTTCTTC
-	TRBV25-1	TRBJ2-7	-	CASSDFGGRIHHEQYF	TGTGCCAGCAGTGACTTCGGCGGGCGAATCCACCACGAGCAGTACTTC
once	TRBV15	TRBJ1-6	-	CATSRDPESPLHF	TGTGCCACCAGCAGAGATCCGGAGTCACCCCTCCACTTT
once	TRBV5-1	TRBJ2-7	-	CASGSGQTYEQYF	TGCGCCAGCGGCTCGGGGCAAACCTACGAGCAGTACTTC
once	TRBV20-1	TRBJ2-3	TRBD1	CSAGTGTDTQYF	TGCAGTGCTGGGACAGGGACAGATACGCAGTATTTT
-	TRBV7-8	TRBJ2-4	TRBD1	CASSLYRGAQSKNIQYF	TGTGCCAGCAGCTTATACAGGGGGGCCCAATCCAAAAACATTCAGTACTTC
once	TRBV19	TRBJ2-3	-	CASSIEWRTDTQYF	TGTGCCAGTAGTATCGAATGGCGCACAGATACGCAGTATTTT
-	TRBV6-5	TRBJ2-7	TRBD2	CASSYSPLGSGGLPSYEQYF	TGTGCCAGCAGTTACTCTCCACTGGGTAGCGGGGGCCTACCGTCCTACGAGCAGTACTTC